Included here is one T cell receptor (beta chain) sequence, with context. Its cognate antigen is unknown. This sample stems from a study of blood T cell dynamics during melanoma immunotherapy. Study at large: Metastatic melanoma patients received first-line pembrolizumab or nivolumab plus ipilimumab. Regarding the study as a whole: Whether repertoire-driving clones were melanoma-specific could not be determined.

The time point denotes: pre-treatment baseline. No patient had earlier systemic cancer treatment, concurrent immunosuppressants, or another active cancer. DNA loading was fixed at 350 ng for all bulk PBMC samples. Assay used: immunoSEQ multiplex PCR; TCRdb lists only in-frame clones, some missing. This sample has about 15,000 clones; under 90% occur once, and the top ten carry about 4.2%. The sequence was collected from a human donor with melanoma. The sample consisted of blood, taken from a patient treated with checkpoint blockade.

CDR3 protein: CASSQGILRRDRASYEQYF. The DNA of the CDR3 is TGCGCCAGCAGCCAAGGGATTCTCCGCCGGGACAGGGCCTCCTACGAGCAGTACTTC. This chain uses TRBV4-1 with TRBJ2-7, with TRBD1 matching 9 bases. This CDR3 region has 19 residues. V lost 1 base to trimming and J lost 0 bases; unmatched junction nucleotides: 13. The germline V gene has CDR1 MGHRA and CDR2 YSYEKL.